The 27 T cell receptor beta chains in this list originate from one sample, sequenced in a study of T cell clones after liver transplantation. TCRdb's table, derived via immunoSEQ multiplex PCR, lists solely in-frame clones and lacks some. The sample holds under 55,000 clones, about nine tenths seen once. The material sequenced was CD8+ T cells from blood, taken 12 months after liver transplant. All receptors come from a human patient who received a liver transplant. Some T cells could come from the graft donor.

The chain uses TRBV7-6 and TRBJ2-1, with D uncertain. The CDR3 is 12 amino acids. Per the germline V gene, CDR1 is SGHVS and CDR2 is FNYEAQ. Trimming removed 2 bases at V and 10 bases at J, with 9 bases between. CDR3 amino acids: CASSLKEAEQFF. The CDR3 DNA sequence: TGTGCCAGCAGCTTAAAAGAGGCGGAGCAGTTCTTC.

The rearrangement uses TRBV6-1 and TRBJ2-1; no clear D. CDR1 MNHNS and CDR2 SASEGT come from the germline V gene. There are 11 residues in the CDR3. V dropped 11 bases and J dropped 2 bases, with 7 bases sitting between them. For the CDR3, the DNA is TGTGCCCTTGGGGCCTACAATGAGCAGTTCTTC. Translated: CALGAYNEQFF.

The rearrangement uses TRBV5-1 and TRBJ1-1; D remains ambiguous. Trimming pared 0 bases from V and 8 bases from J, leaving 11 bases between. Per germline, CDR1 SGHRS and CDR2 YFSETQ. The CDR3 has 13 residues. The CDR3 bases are TGCGCCAGCAGCTTGGTCCGGGCCACAGAAGCTTTCTTT. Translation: CASSLVRATEAFF.

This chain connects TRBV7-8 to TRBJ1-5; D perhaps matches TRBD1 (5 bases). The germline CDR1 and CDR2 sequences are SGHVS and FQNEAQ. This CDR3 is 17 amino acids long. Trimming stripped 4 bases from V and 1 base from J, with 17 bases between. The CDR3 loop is CASSWVWRGMSNQPQHF. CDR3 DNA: TGTGCCAGCAGCTGGGTGTGGAGGGGTATGAGCAATCAGCCCCAGCATTTT.

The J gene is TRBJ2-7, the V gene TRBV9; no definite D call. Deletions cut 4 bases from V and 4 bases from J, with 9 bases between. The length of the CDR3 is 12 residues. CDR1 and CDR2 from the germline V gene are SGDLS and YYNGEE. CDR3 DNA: TGTGCCAGCAGCCCCGCCCTGTACGAGCAGTACTTC. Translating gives CASSPALYEQYF.

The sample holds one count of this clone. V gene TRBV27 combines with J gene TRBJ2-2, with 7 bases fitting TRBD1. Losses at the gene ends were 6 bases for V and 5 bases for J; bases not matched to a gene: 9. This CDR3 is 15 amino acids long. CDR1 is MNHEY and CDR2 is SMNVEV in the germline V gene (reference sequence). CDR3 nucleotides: TGTGCCAGCAGAGCACAGGGGCCGGGGACCGGGGAGCTGTTTTTT. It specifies CASRAQGPGTGELFF.

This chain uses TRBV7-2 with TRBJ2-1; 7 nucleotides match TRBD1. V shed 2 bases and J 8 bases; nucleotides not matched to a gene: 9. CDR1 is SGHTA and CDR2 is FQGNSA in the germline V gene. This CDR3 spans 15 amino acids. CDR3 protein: CASSLSPRGMDEQFF. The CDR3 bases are TGTGCCAGCAGCTTAAGTCCCAGGGGGATGGATGAGCAGTTCTTC.

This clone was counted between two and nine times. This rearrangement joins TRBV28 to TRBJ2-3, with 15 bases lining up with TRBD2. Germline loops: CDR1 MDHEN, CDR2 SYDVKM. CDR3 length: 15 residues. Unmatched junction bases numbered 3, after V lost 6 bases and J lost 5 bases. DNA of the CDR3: TGTGCCAGCAGACGGACTAGCGGGAGGGGAGATACGCAGTATTTT. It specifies CASRRTSGRGDTQYF. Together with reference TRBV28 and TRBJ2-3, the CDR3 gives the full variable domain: DVKVTQSSRYLVKRTGEKVFLECVQDMDHENMFWYRQDPGLGLRLIYFSYDVKMKEKGDIPEGYSVSREKKERFSLILESASTNQTSMYLCASRRTSGRGDTQYFGPGTRLTVL.

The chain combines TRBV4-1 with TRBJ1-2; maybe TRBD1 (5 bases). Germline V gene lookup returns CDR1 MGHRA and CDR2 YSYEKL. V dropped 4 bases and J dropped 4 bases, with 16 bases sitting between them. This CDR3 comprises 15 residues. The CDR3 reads CASSLYGGEFYGYTF. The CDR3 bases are TGCGCCAGCAGCCTCTACGGGGGGGAATTCTATGGCTACACCTTC.

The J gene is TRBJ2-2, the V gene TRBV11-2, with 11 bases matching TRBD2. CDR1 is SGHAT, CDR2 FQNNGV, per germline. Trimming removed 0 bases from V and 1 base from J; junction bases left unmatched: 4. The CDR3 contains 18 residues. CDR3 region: CASSLDLGLAGNTGELFF. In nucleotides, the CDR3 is TGTGCCAGCAGCTTAGATCTAGGACTAGCGGGGAACACCGGGGAGCTGTTTTTT.

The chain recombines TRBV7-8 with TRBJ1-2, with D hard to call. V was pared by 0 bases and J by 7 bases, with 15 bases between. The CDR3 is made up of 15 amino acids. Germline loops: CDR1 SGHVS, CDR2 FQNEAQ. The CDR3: CASSLAVRVEGGYTF. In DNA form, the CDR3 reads TGTGCCAGCAGCTTAGCGGTGAGGGTTGAAGGTGGCTACACCTTC.

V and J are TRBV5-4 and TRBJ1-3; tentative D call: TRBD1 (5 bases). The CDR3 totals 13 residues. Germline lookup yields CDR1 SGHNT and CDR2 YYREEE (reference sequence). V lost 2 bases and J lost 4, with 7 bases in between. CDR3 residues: CASSFRGGNTIYF. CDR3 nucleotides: TGTGCCAGCAGCTTTCGGGGGGGAAACACCATATATTTT. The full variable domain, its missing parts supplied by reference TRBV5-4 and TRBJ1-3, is ETGVTQSPTHLIKTRGQQVTLRCSSQSGHNTVSWYQQALGQGPQFIFQYYREEENGRGNFPPRFSGLQFPNYSSELNVNALELDDSALYLCASSFRGGNTIYFGEGSWLTVV.

CDR3 loop: CASSVSLSGNTIYF. CDR3 bases: TGTGCCAGCAGCGTAAGTCTCTCTGGAAACACCATATATTTT. V and J are TRBV9 and TRBJ1-3; D uncertain. Trimming stripped 1 base from V and 0 bases from J, with 5 bases between. This CDR3 contains 14 residues. Germline CDR1 and CDR2: SGDLS and YYNGEE.

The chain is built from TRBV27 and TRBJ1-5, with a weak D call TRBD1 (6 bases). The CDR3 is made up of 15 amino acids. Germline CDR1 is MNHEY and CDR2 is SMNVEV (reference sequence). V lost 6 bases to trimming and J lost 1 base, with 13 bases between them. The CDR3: CASSDRSESNQPQHF. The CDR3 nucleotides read TGTGCCAGCAGCGACAGGTCTGAGAGCAATCAGCCCCAGCATTTT.

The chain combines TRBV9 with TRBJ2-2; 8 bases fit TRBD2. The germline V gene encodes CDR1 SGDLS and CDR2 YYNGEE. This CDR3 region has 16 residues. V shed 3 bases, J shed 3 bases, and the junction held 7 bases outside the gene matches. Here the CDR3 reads CASSAPGGVDTGELFF. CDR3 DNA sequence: TGTGCCAGCAGCGCCCCCGGGGGGGTGGACACCGGGGAGCTGTTTTTT.

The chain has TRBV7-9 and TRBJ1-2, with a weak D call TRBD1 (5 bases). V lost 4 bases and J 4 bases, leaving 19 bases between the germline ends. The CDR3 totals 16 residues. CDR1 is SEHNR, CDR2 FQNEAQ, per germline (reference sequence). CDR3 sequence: CASSSPYLGVIYGYTF. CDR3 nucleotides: TGTGCCAGCAGCTCCCCTTACCTGGGGGTAATCTATGGCTACACCTTC.

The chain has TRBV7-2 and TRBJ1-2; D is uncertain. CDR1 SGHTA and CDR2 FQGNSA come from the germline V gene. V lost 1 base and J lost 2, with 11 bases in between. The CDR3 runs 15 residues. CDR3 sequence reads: CASSLGVSGNYGYTF. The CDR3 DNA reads TGTGCCAGCAGCTTAGGGGTTTCAGGAAACTATGGCTACACCTTC.

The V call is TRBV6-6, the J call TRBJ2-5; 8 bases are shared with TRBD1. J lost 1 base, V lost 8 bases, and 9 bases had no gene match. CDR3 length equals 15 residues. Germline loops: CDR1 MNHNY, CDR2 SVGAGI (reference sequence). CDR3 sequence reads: CASCPGTGSQETQYF. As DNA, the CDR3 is TGTGCCAGCTGCCCCGGGACAGGTTCCCAAGAGACCCAGTACTTC.

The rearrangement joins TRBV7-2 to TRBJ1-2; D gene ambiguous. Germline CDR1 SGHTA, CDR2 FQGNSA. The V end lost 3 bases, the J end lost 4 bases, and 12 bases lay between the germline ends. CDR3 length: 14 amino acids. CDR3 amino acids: CASSFSERSYGYTF. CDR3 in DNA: TGTGCCAGCAGCTTTTCGGAAAGGAGCTATGGCTACACCTTC.

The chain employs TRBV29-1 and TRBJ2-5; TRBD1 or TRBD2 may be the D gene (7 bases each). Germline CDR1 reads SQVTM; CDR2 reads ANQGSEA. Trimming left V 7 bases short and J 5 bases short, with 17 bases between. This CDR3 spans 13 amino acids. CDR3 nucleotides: TGCAGCGCCGCGACAGGGCGGGAGGAGACCCAGTACTTC. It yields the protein CSAATGREETQYF.

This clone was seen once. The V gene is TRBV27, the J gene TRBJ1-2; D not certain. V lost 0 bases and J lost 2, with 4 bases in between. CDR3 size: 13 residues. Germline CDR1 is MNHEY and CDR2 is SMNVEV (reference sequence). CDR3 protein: CASSLSGNYGYTF. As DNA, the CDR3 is TGTGCCAGCAGTTTATCGGGGAACTATGGCTACACCTTC.

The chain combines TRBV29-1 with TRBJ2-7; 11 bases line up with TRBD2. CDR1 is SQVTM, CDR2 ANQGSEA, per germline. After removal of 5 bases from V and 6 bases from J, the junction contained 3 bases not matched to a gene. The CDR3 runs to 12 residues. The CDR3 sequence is CSVTSGSGEQYF. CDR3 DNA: TGCAGCGTTACTAGCGGGAGCGGCGAGCAGTACTTC.

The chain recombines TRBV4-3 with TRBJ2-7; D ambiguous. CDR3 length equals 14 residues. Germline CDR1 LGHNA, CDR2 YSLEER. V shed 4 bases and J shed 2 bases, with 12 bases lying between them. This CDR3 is CASSPLLDTYEQYF. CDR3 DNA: TGCGCCAGCAGCCCGTTGCTCGACACCTACGAGCAGTACTTC.

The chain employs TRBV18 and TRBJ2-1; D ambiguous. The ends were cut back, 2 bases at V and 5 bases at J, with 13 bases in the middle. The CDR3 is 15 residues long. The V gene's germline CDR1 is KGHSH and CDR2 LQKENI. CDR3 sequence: CASSPDYQEHNEQFF. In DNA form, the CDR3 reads TGTGCCAGCTCACCAGATTACCAGGAACACAATGAGCAGTTCTTC. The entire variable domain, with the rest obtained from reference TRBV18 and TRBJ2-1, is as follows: NAGVMQNPRHLVRRRGQEARLRCSPMKGHSHVYWYRQLPEEGLKFMVYLQKENIIDESGMPKERFSAEFPKEGPSILRIQQVVRGDSAAYFCASSPDYQEHNEQFFGPGTRLTVL.

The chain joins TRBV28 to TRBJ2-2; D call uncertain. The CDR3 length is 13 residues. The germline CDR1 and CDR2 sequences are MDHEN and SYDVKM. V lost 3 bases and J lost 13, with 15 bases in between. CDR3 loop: CASSFPVAGRLFF. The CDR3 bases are TGTGCCAGCAGTTTTCCCGTGGCAGGAAGGCTGTTTTTT.

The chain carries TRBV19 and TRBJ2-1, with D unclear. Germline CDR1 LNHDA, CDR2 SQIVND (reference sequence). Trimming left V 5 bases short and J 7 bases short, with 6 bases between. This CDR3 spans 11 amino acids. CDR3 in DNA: TGTGCCAGTAGTGTGGGGAATGAGCAGTTCTTC. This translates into CASSVGNEQFF.

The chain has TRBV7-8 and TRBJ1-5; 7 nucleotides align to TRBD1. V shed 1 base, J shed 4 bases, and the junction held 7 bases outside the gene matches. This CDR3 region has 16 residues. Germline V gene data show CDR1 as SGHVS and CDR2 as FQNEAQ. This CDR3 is CASSLVAGGPNQPQHF. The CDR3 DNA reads TGTGCCAGCAGCTTAGTGGCAGGGGGTCCTAATCAGCCCCAGCATTTT.